One and the same sample provided the 3 T cell receptor beta chains below, sequenced in a study of blood T cell repertoires in COVID-19. Sequenced by immunoSEQ multiplex PCR; TCRdb stores in-frame clones only, minus some. The sample yields roughly 190,000 clones, approximately 79% seen once. The sequencing sample was made of peripheral blood. These receptors were taken from a man aged 25-40 years with active or convalescent COVID-19.

The V call is TRBV28, the J call TRBJ2-7; possible D gene TRBD1, 5 bases. CDR1 is MDHEN and CDR2 is SYDVKM in the germline V gene. The ends were cut back, 3 bases at V and 1 base at J, with 13 bases in the middle. The CDR3 runs to 15 residues. CDR3 DNA: TGTGCCAGCAGTTTTCCTCTAGGGGCGTCCTACGAGCAGTACTTC. Translated, it gives CASSFPLGASYEQYF.

The V gene is TRBV4-1, the J gene TRBJ1-3; tentatively, D is TRBD1 (5 bases). The CDR3 runs 13 residues. CDR1 is MGHRA, CDR2 YSYEKL, per germline. Trimming removed 0 bases from V and 13 bases from J, with 13 bases in between. DNA for the CDR3: TGCGCCAGCAGCCAAGAACGGCAGGGAAAGATATATTTT. As protein: CASSQERQGKIYF.

The V and J genes are TRBV7-2 and TRBJ1-5; 10 bases align to TRBD1. V shed 3 bases and J 0 bases; nucleotides not matched to a gene: 5. This CDR3 has 17 amino acids. Germline V lookup: CDR1 SGHTA, CDR2 FQGNSA. The chain's CDR3 is CASSFRTGGYSNQPQHF. The DNA for the CDR3 is TGTGCCAGCAGCTTCAGGACAGGGGGTTATAGCAATCAGCCCCAGCATTTT. Together with reference TRBV7-2 and TRBJ1-5, the CDR3 gives the full variable domain: GAGVSQSPSNKVTEKGKDVELRCDPISGHTALYWYRQSLGQGLEFLIYFQGNSAPDKSGLPSDRFSAERTGGSVSTLTIQRTQQEDSAVYLCASSFRTGGYSNQPQHFGDGTRLSIL.